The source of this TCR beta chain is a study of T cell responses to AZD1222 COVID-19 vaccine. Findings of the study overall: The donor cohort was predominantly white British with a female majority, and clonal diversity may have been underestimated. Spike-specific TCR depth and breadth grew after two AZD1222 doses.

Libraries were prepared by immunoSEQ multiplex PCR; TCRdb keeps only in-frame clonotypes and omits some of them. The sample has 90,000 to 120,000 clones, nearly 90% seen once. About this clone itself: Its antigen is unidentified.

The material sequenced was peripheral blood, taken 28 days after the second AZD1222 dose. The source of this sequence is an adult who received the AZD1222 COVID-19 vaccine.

The CDR3: CASTPLGSSGANVLTF. In DNA form, the CDR3 reads TGTGCCAGCACCCCACTTGGGAGCTCTGGGGCCAACGTCCTGACTTTC. V is TRBV6-6 and J is TRBJ2-6, with a possible D match to TRBD2 (5 bases). Germline-derived CDR1 and CDR2 are MNHNY and SVGAGI (reference sequence). CDR3 length equals 16 residues. V lost 7 bases to trimming and J lost 0 bases, with 13 bases between them.